This T cell receptor (beta chain) was recovered during a study of cytomegalovirus exposure and HLA in healthy donors (dated by TCRdb to the late 2010s). About the full investigation: According to a later analysis, one platform produced both the 100 to 150 validation repertoires and the 666 repertoires of the first cohort. The study was designed to test whether signatures of past pathogen exposure could be identified by cataloging public T cell receptors. In addition to the first cohort of about 650 subjects, a separate validation cohort of over 90 different subjects was used. To predict cytomegalovirus infection status, the study brought together high-throughput TCR immunosequencing, statistical association of individual TCRs with disease status, and machine learning.

Preparation of the library involved the immunoSEQ multiplex PCR assay. In the paper's pipeline: To diagnose cytomegalovirus status from the catalog of TCR beta chain sequences, a statistical classification framework was built. This is the immuneACCESS table as TCRdb keeps it, with only in-frame sequences that have V and J called. A part of the clones is gone; compared with another copy, unresolved V genes explain less than half, and the rest is unexplained. Clone size and the V and J calls come from that table; the DNA yielded D and trimming. The sample data list about 140,000 clones, and 86% of these were observed just once. The biggest ten clones account for roughly 3% of the sample. The donors were included in the validation cohort of over a hundred subjects, a group kept apart from the approximately 700-subject first cohort. Only one count was recorded for this clone. The specificity of this receptor is unknown. No clone much larger than this one lies a single base away; base qualities are absent.

Compared with germline, V lacks 5 bases and J lacks 9 bases; bases without a gene match: 13. From the germline V gene, CDR1 is SGHVS and CDR2 is FNYEAQ. The CDR3 covers 16 residues, taking in both the cysteine and the phenylalanine. Kept here is only the CDR3 DNA, which spans 48 bases and is read in frame from base 1. On the study overall, not on this receptor specifically: A later analysis had no HLA typing for the validation cohort, so co-occurrence there was scored across all 130 or so repertoires. Cytomegalovirus status was reported to be diagnosed by the classifier with high specificity and sensitivity in both the original and validation cohorts. According to the authors, the approach could potentially be generalized to other disease states and immunological phenotypes. A later analysis found that TCRs clustered in the first cohort also tended to co-occur in the roughly 120 validation repertoires, with approximately 93% of cluster scores above 0. Most TCR sequences were observed very rarely across donors, whereas some public TCRs were present in many individuals. In vitro tests confirmed that a few of the cytomegalovirus-associated TCR beta chains recognize cytomegalovirus antigens. A total of about 150 TCR beta chains were listed by the study as associated with cytomegalovirus.

Sequencing used PBMCs. The rearrangement joined TRBV7-6 to TRBJ2-1; 10 bases in the middle match TRBD2. This TCR came from a man aged 18-30 years in good health and CMV-seronegative. The CDR3 is CASSPRGSGGAGEQFF. DNA sequence: TGTGCCAGCAGCCCCCGAGGGAGCGGGGGGGCAGGTGAGCAGTTCTTC.